Given below is one T cell receptor beta chain in context. The data were obtained in a study of patients and donors after allogeneic stem cell transplantation. TCRdb reanalysed the RT-PCR reads using MiXCR and keeps one entry per CDR3 protein. The data show approximately 160,000 distinct CDR3 sequences, 24% seen once. The sequenced sample was blood, either unsorted or a sorted T cell fraction (not recorded which). The sequence was collected from a human donor who was either an allogeneic HSCT recipient or a stem cell or donor lymphocyte infusion donor (not recorded which). It is not recorded whose cells these are; they may come from a transplant donor.

CDR3 protein: CASSLVVLAGVAGELFF. The CDR3 DNA sequence: TGTGCCAGCAGCTTAGTGGTCCTAGCGGGAGTAGCCGGGGAGCTGTTTTTT. The chain recombines TRBV7-2 with TRBJ2-2; 10 bases match TRBD2. The CDR3 has 17 residues. Looked up from germline, CDR1 is SGHTA and CDR2 is FQGNSA. V gave up 1 base and J gave up 6 bases; unmatched junction bases: 8. Looking up the rest from reference TRBV7-2 and TRBJ2-2 gives the full variable domain: GAGVSQSPSNKVTEKGKDVELRCDPISGHTALYWYRQSLGQGLEFLIYFQGNSAPDKSGLPSDRFSAERTGGSVSTLTIQRTQQEDSAVYLCASSLVVLAGVAGELFFGEGSRLTVL.